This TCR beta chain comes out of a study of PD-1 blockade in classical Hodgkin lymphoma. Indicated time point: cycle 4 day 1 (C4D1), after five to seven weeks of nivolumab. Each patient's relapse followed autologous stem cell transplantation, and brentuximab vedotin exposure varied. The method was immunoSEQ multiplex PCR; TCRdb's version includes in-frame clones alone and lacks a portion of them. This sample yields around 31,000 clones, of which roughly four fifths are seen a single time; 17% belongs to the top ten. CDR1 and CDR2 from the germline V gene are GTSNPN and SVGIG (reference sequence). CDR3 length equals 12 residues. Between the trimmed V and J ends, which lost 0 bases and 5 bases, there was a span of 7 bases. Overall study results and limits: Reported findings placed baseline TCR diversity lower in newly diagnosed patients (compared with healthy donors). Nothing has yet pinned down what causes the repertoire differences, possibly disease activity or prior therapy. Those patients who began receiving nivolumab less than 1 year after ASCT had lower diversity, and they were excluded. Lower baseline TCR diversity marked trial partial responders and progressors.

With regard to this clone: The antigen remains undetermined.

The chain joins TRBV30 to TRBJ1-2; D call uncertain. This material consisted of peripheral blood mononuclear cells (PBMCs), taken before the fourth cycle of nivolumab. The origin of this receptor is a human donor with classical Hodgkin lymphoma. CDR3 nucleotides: TGTGCCTGGAGTGTTTCCGGGTATGGCTACACCTTC. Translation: CAWSVSGYGYTF.